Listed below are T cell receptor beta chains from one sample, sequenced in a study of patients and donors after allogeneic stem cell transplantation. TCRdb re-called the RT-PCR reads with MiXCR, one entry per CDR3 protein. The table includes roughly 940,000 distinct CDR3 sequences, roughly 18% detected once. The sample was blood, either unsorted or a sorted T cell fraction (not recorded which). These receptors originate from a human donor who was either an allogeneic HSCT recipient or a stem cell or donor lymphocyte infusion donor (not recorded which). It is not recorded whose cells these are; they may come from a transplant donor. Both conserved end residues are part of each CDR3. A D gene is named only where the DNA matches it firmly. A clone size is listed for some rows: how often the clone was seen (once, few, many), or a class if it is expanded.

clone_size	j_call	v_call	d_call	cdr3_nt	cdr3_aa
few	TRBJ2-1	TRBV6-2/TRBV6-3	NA	TGTGCCAGCAGGGGGGATGTATATGAGCAGTTCTTC	CASRGDVYEQFF
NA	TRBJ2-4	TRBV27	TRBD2	TGTGCCAGCAGTTTATCGTCGGGACTAGGAGCCAAAAACATTCAGTACTTC	CASSLSSGLGAKNIQYF
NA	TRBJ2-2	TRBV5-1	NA	NA	CASSTSGQGGSTGELFF
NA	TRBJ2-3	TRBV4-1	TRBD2	TGCGCCAGCAGCCCCTTGGAAGCGGGGTTCACAGATACGCAGTATTTT	CASSPLEAGFTDTQYF
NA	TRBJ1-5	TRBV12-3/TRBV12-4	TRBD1	TGTGCCAGCGGGACCTGGGGGACAGATAGCAATCAGCCCCAGCATTTT	CASGTWGTDSNQPQHF
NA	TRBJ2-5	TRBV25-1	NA	TGTGCCAGCAGTGAATGGGTAGGGGTTGGAGAGACCCAGTACTTC	CASSEWVGVGETQYF
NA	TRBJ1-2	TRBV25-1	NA	TGTGCCAGCAGTGAAGGCGGACAGTATGGCTACACCTTC	CASSEGGQYGYTF
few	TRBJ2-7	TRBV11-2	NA	TGTGCCAGCAGCTTAGTAGTTGTGGATCCTAGGTACGAGCAGTACTTC	CASSLVVVDPRYEQYF
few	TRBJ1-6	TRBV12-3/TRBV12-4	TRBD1	TGTGCCAGCAGTACCGTGGGGGACAGGGCTTCACCCCTCCACTTT	CASSTVGDRASPLHF
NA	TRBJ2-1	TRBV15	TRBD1	TGTGCCACCAGCCCCGGACAGGGCTCCTACAATGAGCAGTTCTTC	CATSPGQGSYNEQFF
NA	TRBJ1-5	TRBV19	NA	TGTGCCAGTAGTACCCGGGGGGTTGTGCAGCCCCAGCATTTT	CASSTRGVVQPQHF
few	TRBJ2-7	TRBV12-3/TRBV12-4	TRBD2	TGTGCCAGCAGCCTCGCCCCGGGGGGCGAGCAGTACTTC	CASSLAPGGEQYF
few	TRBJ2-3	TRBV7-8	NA	TGTGCCAGCAGCTTATACCCTAGGCCAGATACGCAGTATTTT	CASSLYPRPDTQYF
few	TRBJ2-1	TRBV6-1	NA	TGTGCCAGCAGCTCACGGTCCCCTGAGTCCAATGAGCAGTTCTTC	CASSSRSPESNEQFF
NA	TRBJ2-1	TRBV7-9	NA	TGTGCCAGCAGCCCCCTGGTGTATGAGCAGTTCTTC	CASSPLVYEQFF
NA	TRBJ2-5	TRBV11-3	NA	TGTGCCAGCAGCGGTTCTAGGGAGACCCAGTACTTC	CASSGSRETQYF
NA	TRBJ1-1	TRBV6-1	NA	TGTGCCAGCAGTCTTACGGGCCAAAGAGTGGGGGCAGCTTTCTTT	CASSLTGQRVGAAFF
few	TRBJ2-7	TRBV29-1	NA	TGCAGCGTTGAACTGCCGGGACTTGTCTCCTACGAGCAGTACTTC	CSVELPGLVSYEQYF
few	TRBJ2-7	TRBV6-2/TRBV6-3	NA	TGTGCCAGCAGTTACCCCTTGGGCTACGAGCAGTACTTC	CASSYPLGYEQYF
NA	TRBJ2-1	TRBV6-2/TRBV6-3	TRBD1	TGTGCCAGCAGTTACTCTACGAAATGGGACAGATACAACAATGAGCAGTTCTTC	CASSYSTKWDRYNNEQFF
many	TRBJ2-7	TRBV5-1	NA	TGCGCCAGCAGCTTGTTTGCGGGTTCCTACGAGCAGTACTTC	CASSLFAGSYEQYF
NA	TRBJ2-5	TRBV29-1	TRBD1	TGCAGCGCCCTTGCCGGGACAGGGGTTAAATTTTTCAGAGAAGAGACCCAGTACTTC	CSALAGTGVKFFREETQYF
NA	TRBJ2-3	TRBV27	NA	TGTGCCAGCAGTTTATACTATCACACAGATACGCAGTATTTT	CASSLYYHTDTQYF
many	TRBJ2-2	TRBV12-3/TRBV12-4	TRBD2	TGTGCCAGCAGTCCACTAGCGGGGACCGGGGAGCTGTTTTTT	CASSPLAGTGELFF
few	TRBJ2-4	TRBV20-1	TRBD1	TGCAGTGCGGGGACAGGGGGAAACATTCAGTACTTC	CSAGTGGNIQYF
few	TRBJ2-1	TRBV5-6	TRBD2	TGTGCCAGCAGCTCACCGGGACTAGCGACCAATGAGCAGTTCTTC	CASSSPGLATNEQFF
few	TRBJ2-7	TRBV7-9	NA	TGTTCCAGCAGCCCCGGTTACGAGCAGTACTTC	CSSSPGYEQYF
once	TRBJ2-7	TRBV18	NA	TGTGCCAGCTCACCAGTTCAGGTCAGTTCCCCTCGCGACGAGCAGTACTTC	CASSPVQVSSPRDEQYF
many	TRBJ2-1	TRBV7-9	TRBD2	TGTGCCAGCAGCTTCGCAGGACTAGTCAATGAGCAGTTCTTC	CASSFAGLVNEQFF
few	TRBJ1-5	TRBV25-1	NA	TGTGCCAGCAGTGAACGGGCGACACAGCCCCAGCATTTT	CASSERATQPQHF
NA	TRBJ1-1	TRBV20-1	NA	TGCAGTGCTAGACATCCCGGGACTCAGAACACTGAAGCTTTCTTT	CSARHPGTQNTEAFF
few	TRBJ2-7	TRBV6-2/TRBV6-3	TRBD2	TGTGCCAGTCTCGACGATCCAGCGGGGACCTACGAGCAGTACTTC	CASLDDPAGTYEQYF
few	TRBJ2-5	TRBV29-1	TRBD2	TGCAGCGTTGTTTCGACTAGCGGGCGGGAGGGGGAGACCCAGTACTTC	CSVVSTSGREGETQYF
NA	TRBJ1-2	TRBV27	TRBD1	TGTGCCAGCAGTAGGGGACCGGGACAGGGTTTCGGCTACACCTTC	CASSRGPGQGFGYTF
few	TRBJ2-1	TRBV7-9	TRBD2	TGTGCCAGCAGCTCTACCGGGACTAGCGGACAATACAATGAGCAGTTCTTC	CASSSTGTSGQYNEQFF
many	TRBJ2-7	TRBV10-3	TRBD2	TGTGCCATCAGGCGGACTAGCACCCCGGACGAGCAGTACTTC	CAIRRTSTPDEQYF
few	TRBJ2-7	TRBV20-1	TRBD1	TGCAGTGCTAGAGATACGTTAGGGGGCACGGGCTACGAGCAGTACTTC	CSARDTLGGTGYEQYF
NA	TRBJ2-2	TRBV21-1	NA	TGTGCCAGCAGCCCTGGGACCCCAAGCACCGGGGAGCTGTTTTTT	CASSPGTPSTGELFF
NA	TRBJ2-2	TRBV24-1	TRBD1	TGTGCCACCAGTGACAGGGGGCGCGGGGAGCTGTTTTTT	CATSDRGRGELFF
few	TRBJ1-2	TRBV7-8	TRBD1	TGTGCCAGCAGCTTCGCCCCGGTGGGAGGGGGCAATGGCTACACCTTC	CASSFAPVGGGNGYTF
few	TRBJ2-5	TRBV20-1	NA	TGCAGTGCTAGAGGGGTCAGCCAAGAGACCCAGTACTTC	CSARGVSQETQYF
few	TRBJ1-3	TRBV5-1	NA	TGCGCCAGCAGCTTGGAAGGGACTTTGAGGGCCGGAAACACCATATATTTT	CASSLEGTLRAGNTIYF
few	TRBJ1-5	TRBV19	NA	TGTGCCAGTAGTATGAGTAGGGATCAGCCCCAGCATTTT	CASSMSRDQPQHF
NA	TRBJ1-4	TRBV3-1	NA	TGTGCCAGCAGCCGGACGGGGGGGCCAACTGAAAAACTGTTTTTT	CASSRTGGPTEKLFF
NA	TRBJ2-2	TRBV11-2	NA	TGTGCCAGCAGCCCAAGGAGTTCCCAGTACACCGGGGAGCTGTTTTTT	CASSPRSSQYTGELFF
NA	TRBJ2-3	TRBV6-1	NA	TGTGCCAGCGGGTGGGGCCGCACAGATACGCAGTATTTT	CASGWGRTDTQYF
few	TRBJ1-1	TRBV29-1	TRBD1	TGCAGCGTCCCACTCGAGGGGGCGGGCACTGAAGCTTTCTTT	CSVPLEGAGTEAFF
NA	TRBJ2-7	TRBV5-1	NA	TGCGCCAGCAGCTTCGGGACAAGCTTGTACGAGCAGTACTTC	CASSFGTSLYEQYF
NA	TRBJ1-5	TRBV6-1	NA	TGTGCCAGCATGCAGGGCGGCAATCAGCCCCAGCATTTT	CASMQGGNQPQHF
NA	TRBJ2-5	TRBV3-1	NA	TGTGCCAGCAGCCAACCCGACGGGCAAGAGACCCAGTACTTC	CASSQPDGQETQYF
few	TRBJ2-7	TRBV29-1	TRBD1	TGCAGCGTCACCCACTCGACAGGGTCTTACGAGCAGTACTTC	CSVTHSTGSYEQYF
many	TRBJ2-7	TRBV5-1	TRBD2	TGCGCCAGCAGCTTGCTGGGGGGGACCTACGAGCAGTACTTC	CASSLLGGTYEQYF
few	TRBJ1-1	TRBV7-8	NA	TGTGCCAGCAGCGGCCGACAGAAGAACACTGAAGCTTTCTTT	CASSGRQKNTEAFF
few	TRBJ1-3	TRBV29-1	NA	TGCAGCGTTGAAGAGGGGGAGAGAAACACCATATATTTT	CSVEEGERNTIYF
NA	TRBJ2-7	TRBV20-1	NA	TGCAGTGCTAGAGTTGGGAGGAACAGGGTAACCTACGAGCAGTACTTC	CSARVGRNRVTYEQYF
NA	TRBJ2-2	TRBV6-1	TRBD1	TGTGCCAGCAAGGGACAGGGAGTCACCGGGGAGCTGTTTTTT	CASKGQGVTGELFF
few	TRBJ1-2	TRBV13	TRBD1	TGTGCCAGCAACCCGACAGGGGCGAGTGCCAACTATGGCTACACCTTC	CASNPTGASANYGYTF
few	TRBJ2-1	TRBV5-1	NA	TGCGCCAGCACTACCCAGGGGCCTGGATACAATGAGCAGTTCTTC	CASTTQGPGYNEQFF
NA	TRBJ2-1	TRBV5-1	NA	TGCGCCAGCAGCTTGGAATCCAGCGGCAGCTCCTACAATGAGCAGTTCTTC	CASSLESSGSSYNEQFF
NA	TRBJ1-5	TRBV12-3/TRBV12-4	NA	TGTGCCAGCAGTCCTTTTAGGGATCAGCCCCAGCATTTT	CASSPFRDQPQHF